The 24 T cell receptor beta chains in this list originate from one sample, sequenced in a study of blood T cells in healthy people across ages. A second PCR of roughly 7 to 11 cycles used a sample-barcoded 5' primer and a J-beta primer mix. TCRdb recomputed calls from the 5' RACE reads with MiXCR, one row per CDR3 protein. Of around 820,000 distinct CDR3 sequences listed, roughly 25% are singletons. The sample was also reused in another study, on T cells of mothers and their children.

Sequencing was carried out using blood. All receptors come from a boy aged 5-17 years in good health.

A few counts support this clonotype. This chain connects TRBV15 to TRBJ1-2, with TRBD1 matching over 12 bases. Per the germline V gene, CDR1 is LNHNV and CDR2 is YYDKDF (reference sequence). The length of the CDR3 is 17 residues. V lost 8 bases and J lost 4; bases outside the gene matches: 14. CDR3 protein: CATEIGTGTGGVYGYTF. CDR3 DNA sequence: TGTGCCACCGAAATAGGAACCGGGACAGGGGGCGTCTATGGCTACACCTTC.

This clonotype has a handful of counts. CDR3 nucleotides: TGTGCCAGCAGCCAGGGACTAGCTTCCTACGAGCAGTACTTC. This translates into CASSQGLASYEQYF. V gene TRBV3-1 combines with J gene TRBJ2-7; 9 bases map to TRBD2. Looked up from germline, CDR1 is LGHDT and CDR2 is YNNKEL (reference sequence). The CDR3 extends over 14 amino acids. Trimming cost V 3 bases and J 1 base; bases outside gene matches: 1.

This clonotype was detected only a few times. The chain recombines TRBV28 with TRBJ2-5; 7 positions agree with TRBD2. CDR3 length equals 16 residues. V was clipped by 2 bases and J by 2 bases; unmatched bases: 8. Germline V gene lookup returns CDR1 MDHEN and CDR2 SYDVKM. The CDR3 region has the DNA TGTGCCAGCAGTTTAATGGCGGGAGTCCCACAAGAGACCCAGTACTTC. Translated, it gives CASSLMAGVPQETQYF.

The CDR3 nucleotides are TGTGCCAGCAGCCCACCCCCCCTGGCGGGGGGGAACAATGAGCAGTTCTTC. Translated, it gives CASSPPPLAGGNNEQFF. The chain links TRBV28 to TRBJ2-1, with TRBD2 matching 9 bases. The V and J ends lost 6 bases and 5 bases, in that order; junction bases with no gene match: 14. The CDR3 spans 17 residues. Germline V CDR1 and CDR2: MDHEN, SYDVKM.

This clonotype was detected only once. This rearrangement joins TRBV4-1 to TRBJ1-6, with a possible D match to TRBD1 (6 bases). Trimming stripped 5 bases from V and 10 bases from J, with 18 bases between. This CDR3 spans 15 amino acids. Germline V lookup: CDR1 MGHRA, CDR2 YSYEKL. The CDR3 DNA reads TGCGCCAGCAGCTCCCCGGGCAGGGGAGAATCACCCCTCCACTTT. It specifies CASSSPGRGESPLHF.

This clonotype was seen a few times. The rearrangement joins TRBV7-9 to TRBJ1-4; tentatively, D is TRBD1 (5 bases). V gave up 3 bases and J gave up 1 base, with 9 bases separating them. From germline, CDR1 is SEHNR and CDR2 FQNEAQ (reference sequence). The CDR3 totals 15 residues. In DNA, the CDR3 is TGTGCCAGCAGCTTCCTCAGGGAAACTAATGAAAAACTGTTTTTT. This gives the protein CASSFLRETNEKLFF. Based on the CDR3 plus reference TRBV7-9 and TRBJ1-4, the full variable domain is DTGVSQNPRHKITKRGQNVTFRCDPISEHNRLYWYRQTLGQGPEFLTYFQNEAQLEKSRLLSDRFSAERPKGSFSTLEIQRTEQGDSAMYLCASSFLRETNEKLFFGSGTQLSVL.

This clonotype has at least ten counts. The V gene is TRBV3-1, the J gene TRBJ2-7; D remains ambiguous. This CDR3 has 12 residues. The ends were cut back, 3 bases at V and 0 bases at J, with 3 bases in the middle. The germline CDR1 and CDR2 sequences are LGHDT and YNNKEL (reference sequence). DNA for the CDR3: TGTGCCAGCAGCCAGAGCTCCTACGAGCAGTACTTC. Protein sequence: CASSQSSYEQYF.

The chain recombines TRBV5-1 with TRBJ1-1, with D perhaps matching TRBD1 (5 bases). Germline CDR1 reads SGHRS; CDR2 reads YFSETQ. Trimming left V 3 bases short and J 3 bases short, with 12 bases between. The CDR3 is 14 amino acids. As DNA, the CDR3 is TGCGCCAGCAGCTGGGTCGGGGGGGACACTGAAGCTTTCTTT. This translates into CASSWVGGDTEAFF. The complete variable domain, with remaining parts taken from reference TRBV5-1 and TRBJ1-1, reads KAGVTQTPRYLIKTRGQQVTLSCSPISGHRSVSWYQQTPGQGLQFLFEYFSETQRNKGNFPGRFSGRQFSNSRSEMNVSTLELGDSALYLCASSWVGGDTEAFFGQGTRLTVV.

V and J are TRBV29-1 and TRBJ2-7, with unresolved D. The germline CDR1 and CDR2 sequences are SQVTM and ANQGSEA. V lost 3 bases, J lost 3 bases, and 12 bases lay in between. The CDR3 is made up of 13 amino acids. The CDR3 coding sequence is TGCAGCGTTGATCCCGGTACAATCTACGAGCAGTACTTC. Residues: CSVDPGTIYEQYF.

CDR3 in amino acids: CASSFSGGGLADYNEQFF. The CDR3 DNA reads as TGTGCCAGCAGTTTTAGTGGGGGTGGGCTAGCGGACTACAATGAGCAGTTCTTC. The chain joins TRBV12-3 or TRBV12-4 to TRBJ2-1; 7 nucleotides line up with TRBD2. The CDR3 sequence is 18 residues long. The junction had 14 bases not matched to a gene; V was cut back by 3 bases and J by 3 bases.

The chain joins TRBV12-3 or TRBV12-4 to TRBJ2-2, with D unresolved. The CDR3 extends over 17 amino acids. V was pared by 6 bases and J by 4 bases, with 21 bases between. CDR3 DNA sequence: TGTGCCAGCAGCTTAAATCCCCTCATGGGTCGCACCGGGGAGCTGTTTTTT. Its translation is CASSLNPLMGRTGELFF.

This chain connects TRBV9 to TRBJ2-2, with D perhaps given as TRBD1 or TRBD2 (6 bases each). Trimming took 2 bases from V and 5 from J, leaving 16 bases between them. The CDR3 consists of 16 residues. Germline V gene lookup returns CDR1 SGDLS and CDR2 YYNGEE. CDR3: CASSVRGALGTGELFF. The CDR3 nucleotides read TGTGCCAGCAGCGTTAGGGGGGCACTCGGGACCGGGGAGCTGTTTTTT.

The sample holds a few counts of this clonotype. The chain joins TRBV20-1 to TRBJ2-1; TRBD2 matches 8 bases. J gave up 5 bases and V 0 bases, and 6 bases lay outside the gene matches. CDR3 length equals 15 residues. CDR1 is DFQATT, CDR2 SNEGSKA, per germline (reference sequence). In nucleotides, the CDR3 is TGCAGTGCTAGAGATCACGGGAGGGCCAACAATGAGCAGTTCTTC. Its translation is CSARDHGRANNEQFF.

The genes are TRBV7-6 and TRBJ2-5; 7 bases line up with TRBD1. With 5 bases clipped from V and 1 base from J, the junction kept 4 bases outside the gene matches. Germline CDR1 is SGHVS and CDR2 is FNYEAQ. CDR3 length equals 14 residues. The CDR3 loop is CASSKAGGQETQYF. In nucleotides, the CDR3 is TGTGCCAGCAGCAAGGCAGGGGGCCAAGAGACCCAGTACTTC. Variable domain in full (rest from reference TRBV7-6 and TRBJ2-5): GAGVSQSPRYKVTKRGQDVALRCDPISGHVSLYWYRQALGQGPEFLTYFNYEAQQDKSGLPNDRFSAERPEGSISTLTIQRTEQRDSAMYRCASSKAGGQETQYFGPGTRLLVL.

This chain joins TRBV7-9 and TRBJ2-3; 10 nucleotides match TRBD1. The CDR3 has 16 residues. Germline V lookup: CDR1 SEHNR, CDR2 FQNEAQ (reference sequence). V was pared by 5 bases and J by 3 bases, with 8 bases of the junction left unmatched. The CDR3 DNA sequence: TGTGCCAGCAGCCGCCTGACAGGGGGCATAACAGATACGCAGTATTTT. It specifies CASSRLTGGITDTQYF.

The sample holds a few counts of this clonotype. The chain is built from TRBV29-1 and TRBJ1-3; no definite D call. CDR1 is SQVTM, CDR2 ANQGSEA, per germline. This CDR3 spans 14 amino acids. V dropped 0 bases and J dropped 2 bases, with 8 bases sitting between them. The CDR3 is CSVEDGSPGNTIYF. CDR3 DNA: TGCAGCGTTGAAGATGGATCCCCTGGAAACACCATATATTTT. Supplemented by reference TRBV29-1 and TRBJ1-3, the full variable domain reads SAVISQKPSRDICQRGTSLTIQCQVDSQVTMMFWYRQQPGQSLTLIATANQGSEATYESGFVIDKFPISRPNLTFSTLTVSNMSPEDSSIYLCSVEDGSPGNTIYFGEGSWLTVV.

This chain connects TRBV5-6 to TRBJ2-7, with 7 bases matching TRBD1. The ends lost 3 bases at V and 2 bases at J; junction bases unmatched: 8. The length of the CDR3 is 15 residues. CDR1 and CDR2 (germline): SGHDT, YYEEEE. This CDR3 reads CASSSYPGQTYEQYF. For the CDR3, the DNA is TGTGCCAGCAGCTCCTACCCGGGACAGACCTACGAGCAGTACTTC. Variable domain in full (rest from reference TRBV5-6 and TRBJ2-7): DAGVTQSPTHLIKTRGQQVTLRCSPKSGHDTVSWYQQALGQGPQFIFQYYEEEERQRGNFPDRFSGHQFPNYSSELNVNALLLGDSALYLCASSSYPGQTYEQYFGPGTRLTVT.

This clonotype was counted between two and nine times. At one boundary the junction diverges from the germline segment, which might be a read error. The chain employs TRBV6-5 and TRBJ2-7; D is uncertain. The CDR3 length is 13 residues. The germline CDR1 and CDR2 sequences are MNHEY and SVGAGI. The CDR3 protein is CASSTVPFYEQHF. CDR3 sequence (DNA): TGTGCCAGCAGTACCGTACCATTCTACGAGCAGCACTTC.

This clonotype has a handful of counts. It may be a read error: a sequence one base away is much more abundant. The chain is built from TRBV29-1 and TRBJ1-4; D perhaps matches TRBD1 (5 bases). Germline CDR1 and CDR2: SQVTM and ANQGSEA. The CDR3 loop spans 15 amino acids. Trimming removed 0 bases from V and 2 bases from J, with 10 bases in between. This CDR3 is CSVEDPGGTNEKLFF. The CDR3 region has the DNA TGCAGCGTTGAAGATCCGGGGGGGACTAATGAAAAACTGTTTTTT.

The CDR3 nucleotides read TGTGCCATCAGCACAAGAGGGGGGATAAGCACAGATACGCAGTATTTT. Protein: CAISTRGGISTDTQYF. The chain combines TRBV10-3 with TRBJ2-3, with D perhaps TRBD1 or TRBD2 (6 bases each). Trimming removed 6 bases from V and 0 bases from J, with 16 bases in between. In germline, CDR1 is ENHRY, CDR2 SYGVKD. The CDR3 is made up of 16 amino acids.

Concerning this clonotype: A much larger clone differs by one base, so this may be a read error. The V call is TRBV3-1, the J call TRBJ1-1; no clear D. The CDR3 length is 12 residues. CDR1 is LGHDT, CDR2 YNNKEL, per germline (reference sequence). V was clipped by 3 bases and J by 0 bases, with 2 bases between them. CDR3 coding DNA: TGTGCCAGCAGCCACCTGAACACTGAAGCTTTCTTT. Its protein is CASSHLNTEAFF.

This clonotype showed up just a few times. This chain joins TRBV7-9 and TRBJ2-5, with D possibly being TRBD2 (6 bases). The J call may be wrong; the DNA end is better matched by TRBJ2-7. The CDR3 loop spans 15 amino acids. CDR1 and CDR2 from the germline V gene are SEHNR and FQNEAQ (reference sequence). This chain's CDR3 is CASSPRGTDTYEQYF. CDR3 bases: TGTGCCAGCAGCCCTCGCGGGACGGATACGTACGAGCAGTACTTC.

The gene calls are TRBV20-1 and TRBJ2-1; D unclear. V was cut by 0 bases and J by 6 bases, with 15 bases left in between. The CDR3 runs to 15 residues. Germline V lookup: CDR1 DFQATT, CDR2 SNEGSKA (reference sequence). The CDR3 nucleotides read TGCAGTGCTAGAGATATGAGACCCCAAGGCAATGAGCAGTTCTTC. Its protein is CSARDMRPQGNEQFF.

The rearrangement joins TRBV29-1 to TRBJ1-5; 7 bases map to TRBD1. The junction had 7 bases not matched to a gene; V was cut back by 6 bases and J by 5 bases. Germline V gives CDR1 SQVTM, CDR2 ANQGSEA. This CDR3 has 13 residues. The CDR3 spells CSVKDREHQPQHF. The CDR3 DNA reads TGCAGCGTCAAAGACAGGGAGCATCAGCCCCAGCATTTT.